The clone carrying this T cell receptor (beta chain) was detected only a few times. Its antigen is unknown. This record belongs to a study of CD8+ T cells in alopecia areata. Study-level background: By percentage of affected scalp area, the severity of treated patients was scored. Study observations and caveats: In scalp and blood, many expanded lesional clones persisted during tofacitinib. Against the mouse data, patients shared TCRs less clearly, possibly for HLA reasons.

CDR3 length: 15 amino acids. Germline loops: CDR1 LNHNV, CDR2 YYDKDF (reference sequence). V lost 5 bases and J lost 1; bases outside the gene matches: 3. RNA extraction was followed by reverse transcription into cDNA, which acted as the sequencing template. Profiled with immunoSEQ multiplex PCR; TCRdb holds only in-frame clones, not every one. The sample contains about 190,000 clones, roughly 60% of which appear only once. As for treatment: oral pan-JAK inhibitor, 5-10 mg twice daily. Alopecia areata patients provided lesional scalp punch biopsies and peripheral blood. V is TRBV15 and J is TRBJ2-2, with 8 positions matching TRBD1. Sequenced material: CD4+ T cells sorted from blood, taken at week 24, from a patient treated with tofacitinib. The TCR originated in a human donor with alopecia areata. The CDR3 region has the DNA TGTGCCACCAGCTTGGGGACAGGGAACACCGGGGAGCTGTTTTTT. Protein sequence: CATSLGTGNTGELFF.